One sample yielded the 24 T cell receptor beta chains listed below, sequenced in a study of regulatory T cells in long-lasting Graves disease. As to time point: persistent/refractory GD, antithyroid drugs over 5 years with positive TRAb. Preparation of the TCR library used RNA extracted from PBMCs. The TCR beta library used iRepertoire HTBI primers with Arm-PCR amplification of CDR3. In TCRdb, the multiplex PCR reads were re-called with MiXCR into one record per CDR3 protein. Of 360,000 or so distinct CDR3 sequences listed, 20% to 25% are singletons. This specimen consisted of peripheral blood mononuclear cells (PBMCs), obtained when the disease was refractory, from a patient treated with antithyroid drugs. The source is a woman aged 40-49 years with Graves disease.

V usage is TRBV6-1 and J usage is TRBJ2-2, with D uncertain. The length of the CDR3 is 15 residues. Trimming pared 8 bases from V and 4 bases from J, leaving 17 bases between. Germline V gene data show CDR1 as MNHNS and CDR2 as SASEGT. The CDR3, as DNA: TGTGCCAGCGCTCTATGGGCTTTTTTCACCGGGGAGCTGTTTTTT. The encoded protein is CASALWAFFTGELFF.

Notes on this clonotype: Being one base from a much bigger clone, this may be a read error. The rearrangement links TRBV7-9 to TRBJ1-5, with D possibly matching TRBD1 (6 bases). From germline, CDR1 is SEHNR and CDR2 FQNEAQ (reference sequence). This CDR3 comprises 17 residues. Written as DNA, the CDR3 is TGTGCCAGCGGCTTAGGGCCCAGAGGGGGAGGCAATCAGCCCCAGCATTTT. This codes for CASGLGPRGGGNQPQHF.

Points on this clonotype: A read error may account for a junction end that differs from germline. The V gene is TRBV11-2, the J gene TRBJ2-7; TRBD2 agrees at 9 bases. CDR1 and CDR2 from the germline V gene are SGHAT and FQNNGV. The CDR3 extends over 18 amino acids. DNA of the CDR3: TGTGCCAGCAGCTTAAATGCTTTCCCTAGCGGGAAGGTTTACGAGCGGTACTTC. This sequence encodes CASSLNAFPSGKVYERYF.

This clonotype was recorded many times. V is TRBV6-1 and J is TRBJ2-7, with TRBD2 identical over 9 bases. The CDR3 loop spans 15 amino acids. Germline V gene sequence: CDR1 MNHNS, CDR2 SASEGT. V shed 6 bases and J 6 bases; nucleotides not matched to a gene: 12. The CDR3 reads CASSPGAGGHGEQYF. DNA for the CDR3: TGTGCCAGCAGCCCAGGAGCGGGAGGACACGGCGAGCAGTACTTC.

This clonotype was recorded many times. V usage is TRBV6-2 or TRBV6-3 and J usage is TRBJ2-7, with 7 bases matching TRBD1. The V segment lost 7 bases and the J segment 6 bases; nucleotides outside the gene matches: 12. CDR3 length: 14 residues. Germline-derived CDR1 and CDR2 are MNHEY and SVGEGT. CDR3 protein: CASKGARDVGEQYF. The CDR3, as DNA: TGTGCCAGCAAGGGGGCGAGGGATGTCGGCGAGCAGTACTTC.

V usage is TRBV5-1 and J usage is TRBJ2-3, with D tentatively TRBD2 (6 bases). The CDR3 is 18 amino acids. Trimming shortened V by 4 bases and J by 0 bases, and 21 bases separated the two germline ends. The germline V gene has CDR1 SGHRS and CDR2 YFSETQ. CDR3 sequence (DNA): TGCGCCAGCAGCCCTTTTGCACTAGGAGGGCCTAGCACAGATACGCAGTATTTT. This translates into CASSPFALGGPSTDTQYF.

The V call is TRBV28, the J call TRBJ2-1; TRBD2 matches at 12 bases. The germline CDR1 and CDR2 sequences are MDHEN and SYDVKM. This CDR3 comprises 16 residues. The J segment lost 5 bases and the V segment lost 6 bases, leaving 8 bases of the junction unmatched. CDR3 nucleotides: TGTGCCAGCAGGTATCACACTAGCGGGAGGAACAATGAGCAGTTCTTC. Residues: CASRYHTSGRNNEQFF.

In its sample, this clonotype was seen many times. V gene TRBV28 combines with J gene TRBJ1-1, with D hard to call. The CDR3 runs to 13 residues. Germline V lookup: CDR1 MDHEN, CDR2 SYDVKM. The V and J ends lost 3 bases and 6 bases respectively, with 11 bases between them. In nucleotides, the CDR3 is TGTGCCAGCAGTTTGGCCGAGGCGGCTGAAGCTTTCTTT. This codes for CASSLAEAAEAFF.

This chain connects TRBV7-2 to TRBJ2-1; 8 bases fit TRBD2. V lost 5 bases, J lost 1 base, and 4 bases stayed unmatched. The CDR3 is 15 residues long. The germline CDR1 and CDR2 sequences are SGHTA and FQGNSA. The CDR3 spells CASSAGLGSYNEQFF. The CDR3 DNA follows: TGTGCCAGCAGCGCGGGACTAGGGTCCTACAATGAGCAGTTCTTC.

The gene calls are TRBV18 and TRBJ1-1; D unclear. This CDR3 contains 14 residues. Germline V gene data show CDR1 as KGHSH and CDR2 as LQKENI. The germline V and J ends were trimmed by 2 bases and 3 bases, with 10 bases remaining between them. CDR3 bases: TGTGCCAGCTCACCAGGGGTTGGACACACTGAAGCTTTCTTT. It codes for CASSPGVGHTEAFF.

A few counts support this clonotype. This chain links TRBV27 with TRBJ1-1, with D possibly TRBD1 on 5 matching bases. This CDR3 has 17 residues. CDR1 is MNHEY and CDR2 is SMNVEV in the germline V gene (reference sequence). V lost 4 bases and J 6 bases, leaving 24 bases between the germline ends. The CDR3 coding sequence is TGTGCCAGCAGTTCTCGGGACTTTTTTTCCTTGGGCGCTGAAGCTTTCTTT. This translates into CASSSRDFFSLGAEAFF.

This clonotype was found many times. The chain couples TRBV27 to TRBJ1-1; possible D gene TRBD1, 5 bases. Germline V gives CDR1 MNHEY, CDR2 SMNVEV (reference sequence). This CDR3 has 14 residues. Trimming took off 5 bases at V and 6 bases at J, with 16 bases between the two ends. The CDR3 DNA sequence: TGTGCCAGCAGTCATAATAGGGAGGGGTCTGAAGCTTTCTTT. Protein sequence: CASSHNREGSEAFF.

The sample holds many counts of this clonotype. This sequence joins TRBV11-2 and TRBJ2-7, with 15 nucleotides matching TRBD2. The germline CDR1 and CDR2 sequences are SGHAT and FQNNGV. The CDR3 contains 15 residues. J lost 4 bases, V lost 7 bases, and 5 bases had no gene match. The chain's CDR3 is CASTGLAGGMYEQYF. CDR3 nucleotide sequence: TGTGCCAGCACGGGACTAGCGGGAGGAATGTACGAGCAGTACTTC.

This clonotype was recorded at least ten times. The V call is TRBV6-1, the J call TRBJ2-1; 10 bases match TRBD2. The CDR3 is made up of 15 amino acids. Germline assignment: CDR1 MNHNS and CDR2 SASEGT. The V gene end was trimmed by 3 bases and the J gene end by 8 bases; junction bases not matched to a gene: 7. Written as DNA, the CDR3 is TGTGCCAGCAGTGACGAAGCGGGAGGGCGGGATGAGCAGTTCTTC. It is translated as CASSDEAGGRDEQFF.

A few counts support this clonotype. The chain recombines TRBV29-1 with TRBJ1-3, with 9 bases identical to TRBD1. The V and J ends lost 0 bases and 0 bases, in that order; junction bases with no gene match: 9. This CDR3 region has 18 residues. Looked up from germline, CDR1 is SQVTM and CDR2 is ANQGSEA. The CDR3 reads CSVEDKGDRGDSGNTIYF. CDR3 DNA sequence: TGCAGCGTTGAAGATAAAGGAGACAGGGGGGACTCTGGAAACACCATATATTTT.

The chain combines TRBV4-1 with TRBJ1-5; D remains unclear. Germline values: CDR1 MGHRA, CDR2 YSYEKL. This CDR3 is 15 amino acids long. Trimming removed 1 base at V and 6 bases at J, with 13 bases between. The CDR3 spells CASSQVDGASQPQHF. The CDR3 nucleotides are TGCGCCAGCAGCCAAGTTGACGGCGCAAGTCAGCCCCAGCATTTT.

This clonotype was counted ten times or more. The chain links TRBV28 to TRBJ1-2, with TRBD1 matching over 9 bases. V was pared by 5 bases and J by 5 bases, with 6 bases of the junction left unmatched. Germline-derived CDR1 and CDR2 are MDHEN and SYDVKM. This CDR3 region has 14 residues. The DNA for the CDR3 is TGTGCCAGCAGTCTAATCGGGACAGGGTATGGCTACACCTTC. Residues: CASSLIGTGYGYTF.

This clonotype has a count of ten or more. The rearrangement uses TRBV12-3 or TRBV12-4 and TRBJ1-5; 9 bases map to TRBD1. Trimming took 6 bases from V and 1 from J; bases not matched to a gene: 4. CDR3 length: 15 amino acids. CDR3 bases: TGTGCCAGCAGAGGCGACAGGGGGAGCAATCAGCCCCAGCATTTT. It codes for CASRGDRGSNQPQHF.

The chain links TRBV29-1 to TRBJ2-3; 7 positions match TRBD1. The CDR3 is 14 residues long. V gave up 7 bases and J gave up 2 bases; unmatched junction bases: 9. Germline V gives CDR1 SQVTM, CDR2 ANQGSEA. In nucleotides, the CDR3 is TGCAGCGGACAGGGCGGGCCGAACACAGATACGCAGTATTTT. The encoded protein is CSGQGGPNTDTQYF.

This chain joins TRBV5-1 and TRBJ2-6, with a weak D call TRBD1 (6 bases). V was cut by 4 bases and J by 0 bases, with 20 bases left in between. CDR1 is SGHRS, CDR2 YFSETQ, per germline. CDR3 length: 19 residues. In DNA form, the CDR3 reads TGCGCCAGCAGCCACTGGGGGACAAGGGGGAGCTCTGGGGCCAACGTCCTGACTTTC. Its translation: CASSHWGTRGSSGANVLTF.

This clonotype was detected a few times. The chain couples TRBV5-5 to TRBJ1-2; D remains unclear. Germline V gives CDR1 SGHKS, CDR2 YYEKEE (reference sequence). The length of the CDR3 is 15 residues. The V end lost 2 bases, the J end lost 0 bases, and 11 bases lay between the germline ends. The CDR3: CASSLAPDANYGYTF. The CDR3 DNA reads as TGTGCCAGCAGCTTAGCCCCGGATGCTAACTATGGCTACACCTTC.

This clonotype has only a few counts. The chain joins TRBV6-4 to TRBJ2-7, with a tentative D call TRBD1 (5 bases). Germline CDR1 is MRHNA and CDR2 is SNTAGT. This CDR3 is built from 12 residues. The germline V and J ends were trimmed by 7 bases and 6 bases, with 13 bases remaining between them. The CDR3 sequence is CASTGMALEQYF. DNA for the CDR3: TGTGCCAGCACAGGGATGGCGCTCGAGCAGTACTTC.

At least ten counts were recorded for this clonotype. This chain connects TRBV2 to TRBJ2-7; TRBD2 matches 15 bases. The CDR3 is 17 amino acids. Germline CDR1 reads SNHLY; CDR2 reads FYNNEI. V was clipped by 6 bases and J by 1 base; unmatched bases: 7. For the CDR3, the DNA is TGTGCCAGCAGAGAGCGCGGACTAGCGGGAGGGTCCTACGAGCAGTACTTC. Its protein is CASRERGLAGGSYEQYF.

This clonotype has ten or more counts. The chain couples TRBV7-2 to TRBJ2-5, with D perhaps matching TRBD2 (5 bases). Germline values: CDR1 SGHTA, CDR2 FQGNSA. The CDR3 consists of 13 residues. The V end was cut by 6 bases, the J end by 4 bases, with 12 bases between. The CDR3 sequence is CASRDPGRETQYF. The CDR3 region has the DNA TGTGCCAGCAGGGACCCGGGGAGAGAGACCCAGTACTTC.